This TCR beta chain was documented in a study of blood T cell repertoires in COVID-19 (TCRdb year 2020). In the study overall: Samples covering the acute and convalescent phases of COVID-19 were provided by collaborators in the United States, Italy and Spain. The prospective study material was composed of cDNA or gDNA derived from T cells, B-cell-depleted T cells, or PBMCs. Deeply sampled blood TCRbeta repertoires from subjects exposed to, actively infected with, or recovered from COVID-19 were included in the dataset. The repertoires were made available in a free public database intended to serve as a resource for research on the immune response to SARS-CoV-2. Samples came from the ongoing ImmuneRACE study (first 160 participants) plus 1,254 subjects from 6 global collaborators. Nearly every sample came with metadata listing a de-identified subject ID, COVID-19 status, age in years and sex. Where HLA class I and class II types were available, the types were taken from metadata supplied by the sample provider, not from assay-based typing. What the study reported, not specific to this receptor: Clinical and demographic metadata were provided uncurated, with the amount varying by source and participant.

Sequences MNHEY (CDR1) and SVGAGI (CDR2) are obtained from the germline V gene. From the cysteine through the phenylalanine, the CDR3 covers 14 amino acids. Only the CDR3 DNA is retained, 42 bases long and in frame from the first base. V lost 6 bases and J lost 2 bases, and the count of bases not matched to a germline gene is 7. In Seattle, one collaborating source enrolled patients while the infection was active and tracked those patients longitudinally over the course of disease. Each collaborating institution followed its own protocols to collect whole blood in K2EDTA tubes. For TCRbeta analysis, collaborators shipped samples as frozen whole blood, isolated PBMCs, or DNA extracted from either of those sample types. TCRbeta CDR3 regions were amplified from genomic DNA by means of the immunoSEQ Assay, a bias-controlled multiplex PCR. Per the source publication's procedure: Nucleated cell counts per sample were estimated from amplification of reference gene primers within the assay. Sequence reads were collapsed and filtered to measure the absolute abundance of every unique TCRbeta CDR3 rearrangement. For each sample, productive Simpson clonality was calculated as the square root of Simpson's diversity index over productive rearrangements. TCRdb took over this immuneACCESS table, retaining in-frame rearrangements with V and J assigned. Such tables are incomplete; in checked studies, under half of the missing clones stem from an unresolved V gene, and the remainder is unexplained. V and J calls and clone size come straight from that table; D and trimming were deduced from the DNA. Present in this sample are over 250,000 clones, about four fifths of which were seen just once. Almost 1.5% of the sample is in the top ten clones.

To note about this clone: Its antigen has not been determined. The input lacks base qualities; no much larger clone sits a single base away.

The chain is made from TRBV6-5 and TRBJ2-7; 7 bases in the middle match TRBD1. Input material: peripheral blood. The receptor comes from a human donor with COVID-19, enrolled during active disease. The donor label of this sample is uncertain. The sequenced DNA: TGTGCCAGCAGCCACCCTGACAGGGCCTACGAGCAGTACTTC. Its translation is CASSHPDRAYEQYF.